What follows are 20 T cell receptor beta chains derived from one specimen sequenced in a study of regulatory T cells in long-lasting Graves disease. Time point meaning: newly diagnosed GD, antithyroid drugs for less than 3 months. From PBMCs, RNA was extracted and then used to make the TCR library. Building the TCR beta libraries relied on iRepertoire HTBI primers, and CDR3 regions underwent Arm-PCR. TCRdb independently ran MiXCR on the multiplex PCR reads; one entry per CDR3 protein. The table has 400,000 to 500,000 distinct CDR3 sequences, approximately 16% seen once. These data also formed part of another study, on T cells in Graves' hyperthyroidism and ophthalmopathy.

Source: peripheral blood mononuclear cells (PBMCs), taken at new diagnosis, from a patient treated with antithyroid drugs. These receptors came from a woman aged 40 to 50 with Graves disease.

This clonotype was found many times. J is TRBJ2-4 and V is TRBV20-1, with D possibly TRBD1 on 5 matching bases. Germline CDR1 is DFQATT and CDR2 is SNEGSKA (reference sequence). Between the trimmed V and J ends, which lost 3 bases and 0 bases, there was a span of 6 bases. CDR3 length: 13 residues. In nucleotides, the CDR3 is TGCAGTGCTAGGACAGAAGCCAAAAACATTCAGTACTTC. Translated: CSARTEAKNIQYF.

This clonotype was counted ten times or more. V gene TRBV11-2 combines with J gene TRBJ2-5, with D uncertain. The CDR3 runs to 11 residues. Between the trimmed V and J ends, which lost 2 bases and 6 bases, there was a span of 4 bases. Germline V gene sequence: CDR1 SGHAT, CDR2 FQNNGV. This chain's CDR3 is CASSLQKTQYF. DNA of the CDR3: TGTGCCAGCAGCTTACAAAAGACCCAGTACTTC.

This clonotype was detected a few times. This rearrangement joins TRBV4-1 to TRBJ2-7; D is ambiguous. CDR1 MGHRA and CDR2 YSYEKL come from the germline V gene. V lost 1 base, J lost 6 bases, and 7 bases lay in between. The CDR3 covers 12 residues. CDR3 sequence: CASSQAKGEQYF. As DNA, the CDR3 is TGCGCCAGCAGCCAAGCAAAGGGCGAGCAGTACTTC.

This chain uses TRBV6-1 with TRBJ2-5, with 11 bases identical to TRBD1. Germline V gives CDR1 MNHNS, CDR2 SASEGT. This CDR3 has 15 residues. V shed 7 bases and J 5 bases; nucleotides not matched to a gene: 9. Here the CDR3 DNA reads TGTGCCAGCACCCAAGGGACAGGGGGATGGGAGACCCAGTACTTC. It yields the protein CASTQGTGGWETQYF.

This clonotype was counted only a few times. The genes are TRBV28 and TRBJ2-2; the match to TRBD2 covers 9 bases. Per the germline V gene, CDR1 is MDHEN and CDR2 is SYDVKM. CDR3 size: 14 residues. The V segment lost 6 bases and the J segment 5 bases; nucleotides outside the gene matches: 4. CDR3 protein: CASSDGLATGELFF. The CDR3, as DNA: TGTGCCAGCAGCGACGGACTAGCGACCGGGGAGCTGTTTTTT. Together with reference TRBV28 and TRBJ2-2, the CDR3 gives the full variable domain: DVKVTQSSRYLVKRTGEKVFLECVQDMDHENMFWYRQDPGLGLRLIYFSYDVKMKEKGDIPEGYSVSREKKERFSLILESASTNQTSMYLCASSDGLATGELFFGEGSRLTVL.

This clonotype occurred many times. One junction end does not reproduce the germline sequence, and a read error may be involved. CDR3 amino acids: CASNTPGQGDYEQYF. The CDR3 DNA sequence: TGTGCCAGCAACACTCCGGGACAGGGGGACTACGAACAGTACTTC. The chain combines TRBV28 with TRBJ2-7; 11 bases agree with TRBD1. There are 15 residues in the CDR3. Per the germline V gene, CDR1 is MDHEN and CDR2 is SYDVKM. Drawing the rest from reference TRBV28 and TRBJ2-7, the complete variable domain is DVKVTQSSRYLVKRTGEKVFLECVQDMDHENMFWYRQDPGLGLRLIYFSYDVKMKEKGDIPEGYSVSREKKERFSLILESASTNQTSMYLCASNTPGQGDYEQYFGPGTRLTVT.

This clonotype was counted ten times or more. This chain uses TRBV28 with TRBJ1-6, with TRBD1 matching over 9 bases. CDR1 is MDHEN and CDR2 is SYDVKM in the germline V gene. The V and J ends lost 4 bases and 9 bases, in that order; junction bases with no gene match: 10. The length of the CDR3 is 16 residues. CDR3 sequence reads: CASSSFLDRGSSPLHF. CDR3 sequence (DNA): TGTGCCAGCAGTTCTTTCCTGGACAGGGGAAGTTCACCCCTCCACTTT.

This chain connects TRBV4-3 to TRBJ2-7; 7 nucleotides match TRBD1. This CDR3 has 13 residues. The V and J ends lost 0 bases and 5 bases, in that order; junction bases with no gene match: 1. Germline V gene data show CDR1 as LGHNA and CDR2 as YSLEER. The chain's CDR3 is CASSQETGNEQYF. As DNA, the CDR3 is TGCGCCAGCAGCCAAGAGACAGGGAACGAGCAGTACTTC.

This clonotype was seen at least ten times. V gene TRBV6-2 or TRBV6-3 combines with J gene TRBJ2-7; 8 bases line up with TRBD1. Germline CDR1 is MNHEY and CDR2 is SVGEGT. The trim removed 6 bases at V and 6 bases at J, leaving 19 bases unmatched. This CDR3 has 17 amino acids. CDR3 DNA: TGTGCCAGCAGCATTCTACCGAGGACAGGGCCCTCCGCCGAGCAGTACTTC. Translated, it gives CASSILPRTGPSAEQYF.

This clonotype was seen only a few times. The CDR3 sequence is CASSQEGTGVGETQYF. CDR3 DNA: TGCGCCAGCAGCCAAGAAGGGACAGGGGTAGGAGAGACCCAGTACTTC. This sequence joins TRBV4-1 and TRBJ2-5; 10 nucleotides match TRBD1. The CDR3 is made up of 16 amino acids. Unmatched junction bases numbered 5, after V lost 0 bases and J lost 4 bases. Germline lookup yields CDR1 MGHRA and CDR2 YSYEKL.

This clonotype was detected only a few times. V is TRBV19 and J is TRBJ1-6; D not certain. Germline V gives CDR1 LNHDA, CDR2 SQIVND (reference sequence). The CDR3 contains 15 residues. The germline V and J ends were trimmed by 5 bases and 8 bases, with 16 bases remaining between them. The CDR3 sequence: CASSAAGGFDSPLHF. CDR3 nucleotides: TGTGCCAGTAGTGCCGCAGGCGGGTTCGATTCACCCCTCCACTTT.

This clonotype was recorded only once. The rearrangement joins TRBV7-9 to TRBJ2-7; D call uncertain. This CDR3 is built from 13 residues. Germline V lookup: CDR1 SEHNR, CDR2 FQNEAQ (reference sequence). With 3 bases removed from V and 3 bases from J, the gap between germline ends came to 9 bases. Here the CDR3 reads CASSFGQLYEQYF. CDR3 bases: TGTGCCAGCAGCTTTGGCCAGCTCTACGAGCAGTACTTC. Complete variable domain (other parts from reference TRBV7-9 and TRBJ2-7): DTGVSQNPRHKITKRGQNVTFRCDPISEHNRLYWYRQTLGQGPEFLTYFQNEAQLEKSRLLSDRFSAERPKGSFSTLEIQRTEQGDSAMYLCASSFGQLYEQYFGPGTRLTVT.

This clonotype appeared many times. CDR3 sequence reads: CASSPHDGGETQYF. The DNA for the CDR3 is TGTGCCAGCAGCCCGCACGACGGGGGAGAGACCCAGTACTTC. The chain is built from TRBV7-6 and TRBJ2-5; the D gene is possibly TRBD2 (6 bases). CDR3 length: 14 residues. CDR1 is SGHVS, CDR2 FNYEAQ, per germline. Trimming removed 5 bases from V and 4 bases from J, with 14 bases in between.

The V and J genes are TRBV5-1 and TRBJ2-4; 8 bases fit TRBD1. Germline CDR1 is SGHRS and CDR2 is YFSETQ. The CDR3 runs 14 residues. The V and J ends lost 4 bases and 3 bases, in that order; junction bases with no gene match: 3. In nucleotides, the CDR3 is TGCGCCAGCAGCGACAGGGGCGGCAAAAACATTCAGTACTTC. Its translation: CASSDRGGKNIQYF.

Many counts were recorded for this clonotype. This chain connects TRBV13 to TRBJ2-1; the match to TRBD2 covers 8 bases. The CDR3 has 15 amino acids. Trimming took 5 bases from V and 5 from J; bases not matched to a gene: 8. The germline V gene encodes CDR1 PRHDT and CDR2 FYEKMQ (reference sequence). The DNA of the CDR3 is TGTGCCAGCAGCCTAACGGGACTAGGACACAATGAGCAGTTCTTC. This codes for CASSLTGLGHNEQFF.

This clonotype was picked up a small number of times. The CDR3 spells CASQGAGNWYNEQFF. The CDR3 DNA sequence: TGTGCCAGCCAGGGGGCCGGTAATTGGTACAATGAGCAGTTCTTC. This rearrangement joins TRBV19 to TRBJ2-1; 8 bases line up with TRBD1. This CDR3 has 15 amino acids. The V gene's germline CDR1 is LNHDA and CDR2 SQIVND (reference sequence). V shed 9 bases, J shed 4 bases, and the junction held 11 bases outside the gene matches.

Ten or more counts support this clonotype. The V call is TRBV5-6, the J call TRBJ2-7; 7 nucleotides align to TRBD2. With 4 bases clipped from V and 7 bases from J, the junction kept 11 bases outside the gene matches. This CDR3 contains 14 residues. Germline-derived CDR1 and CDR2 are SGHDT and YYEEEE. The CDR3 here is CASSHRGGEGEQYF. The CDR3 DNA reads TGTGCCAGCAGCCACCGTGGGGGGGAGGGGGAGCAGTACTTC.

The rearrangement joins TRBV4-1 to TRBJ1-5; D is undetermined. V was clipped by 1 base and J by 6 bases, with 10 bases between them. The germline gives CDR1 MGHRA, CDR2 YSYEKL. The CDR3 is 14 residues long. In nucleotides, the CDR3 is TGCGCCAGCAGCCAAGGACACCCGGTTCAGCCCCAGCATTTT. Translating it yields CASSQGHPVQPQHF.

This clonotype was seen at least ten times. The chain links TRBV11-2 to TRBJ2-2; 11 bases match TRBD1. The junction had 13 bases not matched to a gene; V was cut back by 5 bases and J by 5 bases. Per the germline V gene, CDR1 is SGHAT and CDR2 is FQNNGV. CDR3 length equals 18 residues. The CDR3 loop is CASSTGQGAIDGTGELFF. As DNA, the CDR3 is TGTGCCAGCAGCACTGGACAGGGGGCTATAGATGGAACCGGGGAGCTGTTTTTT.

V usage is TRBV12-3 or TRBV12-4 and J usage is TRBJ2-1; tentatively, D is TRBD1 (6 bases). The CDR3 totals 17 residues. Trimming left V 4 bases short and J 2 bases short, with 18 bases between. CDR3 nucleotides: TGTGCCAGCAGTTCGCCCCCGGGACAATCTCCCTACAATGAGCAGTTCTTC. It codes for CASSSPPGQSPYNEQFF.